These 27 T cell receptor beta chains originate from one sample sequenced in a study of T cell clusters in autoimmune cytopenias. Multiplex touch-down PCR amplified TRB using TRB-A and TRB-B pools in one tube. Following a re-call of the multiplex PCR reads, TCRdb has one entry per CDR3 protein and lacks DNA. The listing contains about 8,400 distinct CDR3 sequences. Tens of thousands of genome equivalents of blood DNA were amplified for TRB. Sequenced material: peripheral blood. These receptors all come from a human donor with an autoimmune cytopenia or autoimmune hepatitis (not recorded which).

The genes are TRBV18 and TRBJ1-5. This CDR3 contains 13 residues. CDR1 KGHSH and CDR2 LQKENI come from the germline V gene. The chain's CDR3 is CASSAISNQPQHF.

This clonotype is labeled medium-sized based on frequency. The chain employs TRBV6-1 and TRBJ2-1; lacking DNA, the TRBD2 call made by TCRdb goes unchecked. Germline V CDR1 and CDR2: MNHNS, SASEGT. The CDR3 is 19 residues long. The CDR3 sequence: CASSELGSAGGWAYNEQFF.

This clonotype is classed as medium-sized by frequency. V and J are TRBV7-9 and TRBJ2-1; TCRdb returns TRBD1, unconfirmable since there is no DNA. The CDR3 length is 15 residues. Germline V gene sequence: CDR1 SEHNR, CDR2 FQNEAQ (reference sequence). CDR3 in amino acids: CASSNRDSTYNEQFF.

The chain combines TRBV20-1 with TRBJ1-6. CDR3 length equals 16 residues. Per germline, CDR1 DFQATT and CDR2 SNEGSKA (reference sequence). CDR3 region: CSARGISQEPLSPLHF.

The chain employs TRBV10-3 and TRBJ2-7; TCRdb's D call of TRBD1 is untestable without DNA. The CDR3 loop spans 14 amino acids. From germline, CDR1 is ENHRY and CDR2 SYGVKD. The CDR3 region is CAISQNRVGHEQYF.

This rearrangement joins TRBV5-8 to TRBJ2-1; TCRdb outputs TRBD2, but without DNA this stays unchecked. The CDR3 consists of 13 residues. CDR1 is SGHTS and CDR2 is YDEGEE in the germline V gene. The CDR3 sequence is CASSLGGSNEQFF.

Considering frequency, this clonotype is medium-sized. The genes are TRBV20-1 and TRBJ2-1; there is no DNA to check the TCRdb D call of TRBD2. The CDR3 sequence is 11 residues long. Germline-derived CDR1 and CDR2 are DFQATT and SNEGSKA (reference sequence). CDR3: CSATTSLGQFF.

This chain connects TRBV11-2 to TRBJ2-2; the D call of TRBD2 rests on TCRdb alone, since no DNA is present to check it. Per the germline V gene, CDR1 is SGHAT and CDR2 is FQNNGV. This CDR3 region has 15 residues. CDR3 loop: CASSARTSGTGELFF.

The V call is TRBV6-5, the J call TRBJ1-1; without DNA, the TCRdb call of TRBD1 cannot be checked. The length of the CDR3 is 15 residues. Germline CDR1 reads MNHEY; CDR2 reads SVGAGI. This chain's CDR3 is CASSYVRGLRTEAFF.

This clonotype is medium-sized by frequency. The rearrangement links TRBV15 to TRBJ2-7. There are 14 residues in the CDR3. CDR1 LNHNV and CDR2 YYDKDF come from the germline V gene (reference sequence). The CDR3 here is CATSPGPITYEQYF.

This chain uses TRBV12-3 or TRBV12-4 with TRBJ1-5; the D call from TCRdb, TRBD1, cannot be confirmed without DNA. The CDR3 extends over 15 amino acids. CDR3 loop: CASSPDTRGNQPQHF.

The chain employs TRBV10-2 and TRBJ1-2. The length of the CDR3 is 17 residues. Per germline, CDR1 WSHSY and CDR2 SAAADI. CDR3 sequence: CASSEPGGSGREYGYTF.

The rearrangement links TRBV20-1 to TRBJ1-2; no DNA is available, so the TRBD1 call from TCRdb remains unchecked. CDR1 DFQATT and CDR2 SNEGSKA come from the germline V gene (reference sequence). The CDR3 has 14 residues. The CDR3 loop reads CSASPPGLGYGYTF.

The chain is built from TRBV10-3 and TRBJ1-2. The CDR3 totals 15 residues. In germline, CDR1 is ENHRY, CDR2 SYGVKD. This chain's CDR3 is CAISEAETLNYGYTF.

This clonotype is identified as medium-sized from frequency. This sequence joins TRBV20-1 and TRBJ2-7. This CDR3 contains 11 residues. Germline values: CDR1 DFQATT, CDR2 SNEGSKA (reference sequence). The CDR3 region is CSARVTHEQYF.

This rearrangement joins TRBV6-5 to TRBJ1-2; TCRdb's D call, TRBD1, is unchecked because there is no DNA. This CDR3 has 13 residues. Germline CDR1 MNHEY, CDR2 SVGAGI. CDR3 in amino acids: CASTTGGRRGYTF.

This clonotype is labeled medium-sized based on frequency. V usage is TRBV7-9 and J usage is TRBJ2-7; lacking DNA, the TRBD1 call made by TCRdb goes unchecked. Germline assignment: CDR1 SEHNR and CDR2 FQNEAQ (reference sequence). This CDR3 contains 14 residues. The chain's CDR3 is CASSLAPGSHEQYF.

The chain is built from TRBV20-1 and TRBJ1-1; the D call of TRBD1 rests on TCRdb alone, since no DNA is present to check it. The germline V gene encodes CDR1 DFQATT and CDR2 SNEGSKA (reference sequence). CDR3 length: 15 amino acids. CDR3 loop: CSAAWPPTGGTEAFF.

The genes are TRBV20-1 and TRBJ1-2; TCRdb lists TRBD1, though no DNA is available to test this call. The CDR3 has 13 residues. The germline V gene has CDR1 DFQATT and CDR2 SNEGSKA (reference sequence). The CDR3 here is CSAPPGINYGYTF.

The chain recombines TRBV10-3 with TRBJ2-7; TCRdb indicates TRBD2, and absent DNA this call remains unverified. From germline, CDR1 is ENHRY and CDR2 SYGVKD. This CDR3 comprises 18 residues. The CDR3 sequence is CAISDFGLAGGGPYEQYF.

V is TRBV28 and J is TRBJ2-7; TCRdb picks TRBD2, but there is no DNA to check that call. Per germline, CDR1 MDHEN and CDR2 SYDVKM. There are 13 residues in the CDR3. CDR3 loop: CATSDGLFYEQYF.

This chain joins TRBV9 and TRBJ2-7. Germline V gene lookup returns CDR1 SGDLS and CDR2 YYNGEE. The CDR3 loop spans 14 amino acids. CDR3 in amino acids: CASSGGNSWDEQYF.

This clonotype counts as medium-sized by frequency. The chain recombines TRBV7-9 with TRBJ2-5; TCRdb proposes TRBD1, but this gene call is untestable without DNA. Germline lookup yields CDR1 SEHNR and CDR2 FQNEAQ (reference sequence). The CDR3 totals 14 residues. The CDR3 sequence: CASSTYSGQETQYF.

V usage is TRBV25-1 and J usage is TRBJ2-2; TCRdb names TRBD2, which stays unverified in the absence of DNA. CDR3 length: 15 residues. In germline, CDR1 is MGHDK, CDR2 SYGVNS. CDR3 in amino acids: CASSELGPATGELFF.

The chain joins TRBV7-2 to TRBJ1-4; TCRdb lists TRBD1, though no DNA is available to test this call. In germline, CDR1 is SGHTA, CDR2 FQGNSA. The CDR3 length is 15 residues. CDR3 in amino acids: CASSLGVPVMEKLFF.

The gene calls are TRBV7-2 and TRBJ1-2; the D call of TRBD1 rests on TCRdb alone, since no DNA is present to check it. The CDR3 is 14 residues long. Germline values: CDR1 SGHTA, CDR2 FQGNSA. CDR3 sequence: CASSSGTGVVGYTF.

This chain uses TRBV5-6 with TRBJ2-1; TCRdb's D call, TRBD2, is unchecked because there is no DNA. In germline, CDR1 is SGHDT, CDR2 YYEEEE. The CDR3 length is 15 residues. CDR3 sequence: CASSLGREGRNEQFF.